The present T cell receptor (beta chain) was sequenced within a study of tissue T cells after allogeneic stem cell transplantation (dated by TCRdb to 2022 to 2024). The study in broad terms: The study profiled TCR beta repertoires across many tissues from research autopsies of patients with and without GVHD, plus mouse models of GVHD. The human part of the study was a prospective observational study with no blinding and no randomization. The paper as a whole reports these results and caveats: Not many T cell clones showed up in more than one patient, yet clustering based on motifs uncovered repertoire signatures that were shared across patients in a tissue-specific way. Blood and spleen T cells captured only a limited portion of the TCR repertoire detected in tissues, in both patients and mice. The study did not establish which tissue TCRs were alloreactive or antigen-specific, and some clones may have been host cells that persisted. Within patients, how anatomically similar tissues were was a major factor shaping TCR repertoire composition, regardless of disease or transplant status. The patient cohort was small and varied clinically, and sampling depth was recognized as a limitation.

This sample's time point label indicates: mouse harvest day 7 after allogeneic transplant. Each mouse graft consisted of 10^7 T-cell-depleted bone marrow cells plus 10^6 splenic CD5+ T cells and was given by tail vein injection. To model GVHD in mice, a major MHC-mismatch B6 (H2b) into BALB/c (H2d) model was used, and tissues were profiled at day 7 or 14. Mouse tissues and retro-orbital blood were harvested on day 7 or 14 post-transplant using separate sterile tools per animal; livers were flushed beforehand. Before genomic DNA isolation with the DNeasy Blood & Tissue Kit, mouse tissues were minced with razor blades in buffered saline. Worth noting for this clone: There is no known antigen for this receptor. For this receptor, the gene names and germline sequences are taken from the mouse. The read ends 1 residue early relative to the CDR3; the germline J gene fills the gap.

The protocol used for the library was the immunoSEQ multiplex PCR assay. Adaptive Biotechnologies performed TCRbeta CDR3 sequencing at survey depth and reported CDR3 sequences, V/J genes, productive frequency, and template counts. TCR beta CDR3 regions were amplified from genomic DNA instead of RNA. The original pipeline was this. Jensen-Shannon divergence served to quantify pairwise repertoire overlap between tissues, with 0 meaning identical and 1 meaning complete divergence. Tissues were grouped by single-linkage agglomerative hierarchical clustering of pairwise JSD values, and the clustering results were shown as dendrograms. GLIPH2 was run on all patient samples with simulation_depth 1000, kmer_min_depth 3, cdr3_length_cutoff 8, keeping groups with more than two unique CDR3s. A standardized tissue-overlap score was calculated by extrapolating Jaccard GLIPH-group overlap across patients to a standard repertoire size of 1000 clones. Linear mixed-effect models, with tissue as a fixed effect and individual as a random effect, were used to test how diversity related to clinical or experimental variables. Here the immuneACCESS table is served through TCRdb, limited to in-frame sequences with V and J called. Missing clones are a known gap in these copies; in checked studies unresolved V genes cover under half, and the rest lacks a known reason. The DNA was the basis for D and trimming; V, J and clone size are from that table. This sample is represented by approximately 8,000 clones; under 55% of them were singletons. 8% to 9.5% of the sample is in the top ten clones.

From its cysteine to its phenylalanine, the CDR3 spans 14 amino acids. Of the CDR3's DNA, 39 bases were read; they are in frame from base 1. Clipping removes 5 bases from V and 0 bases from J, with 4 as the unmatched junction base count. The germline V gene (reference sequence) sets CDR1 to NNHNN and CDR2 to SYGAGS. Recombination connected TRBV13-2 to TRBJ1-1, with 7 bases aligning to TRBD1. This clonotype was obtained from a female BALB/c mouse given C57BL/6 T cells with graft-versus-host disease after an allogeneic hematopoietic cell transplant. Sequenced material: gut tissue. Incomplete CDR3 DNA: TGTGCCAGCGGCCGGGACAGTGCAAACACAGAAGTCTTC. The translation is CASGRDSANTEVF. The full CDR3 reads CASGRDSANTEVFF.